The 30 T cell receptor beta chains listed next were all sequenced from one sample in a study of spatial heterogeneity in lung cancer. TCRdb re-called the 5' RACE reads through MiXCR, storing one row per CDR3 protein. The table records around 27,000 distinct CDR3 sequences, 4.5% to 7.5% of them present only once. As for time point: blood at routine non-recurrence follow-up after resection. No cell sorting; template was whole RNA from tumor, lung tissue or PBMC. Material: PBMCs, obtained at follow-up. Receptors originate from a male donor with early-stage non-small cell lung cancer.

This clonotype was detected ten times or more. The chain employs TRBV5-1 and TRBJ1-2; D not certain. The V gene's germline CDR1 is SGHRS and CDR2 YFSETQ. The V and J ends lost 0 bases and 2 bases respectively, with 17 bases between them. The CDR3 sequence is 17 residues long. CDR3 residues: CASSLVSDLAGNYGYTF. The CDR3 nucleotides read TGCGCCAGCAGCTTGGTATCGGACTTGGCGGGGAACTATGGCTACACCTTC.

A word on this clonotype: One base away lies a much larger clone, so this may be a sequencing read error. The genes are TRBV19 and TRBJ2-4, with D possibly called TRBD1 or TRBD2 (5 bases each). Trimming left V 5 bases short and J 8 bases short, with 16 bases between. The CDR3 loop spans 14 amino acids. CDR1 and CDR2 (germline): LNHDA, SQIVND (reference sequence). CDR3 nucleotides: TGTGCCAGTAGTGGGGGACCGGGGAGTTACATTCAGTACTTC. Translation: CASSGGPGSYIQYF.

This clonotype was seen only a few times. CDR3 in amino acids: CASSVDRNYGYTF. DNA for the CDR3: TGTGCCAGCAGCGTGGACAGAAACTATGGCTACACCTTC. The chain has TRBV6-5 and TRBJ1-2, with D possibly being TRBD1 (6 bases). Trimming removed 6 bases at V and 2 bases at J, with 10 bases between. This CDR3 has 13 residues. Germline values: CDR1 MNHEY, CDR2 SVGAGI.

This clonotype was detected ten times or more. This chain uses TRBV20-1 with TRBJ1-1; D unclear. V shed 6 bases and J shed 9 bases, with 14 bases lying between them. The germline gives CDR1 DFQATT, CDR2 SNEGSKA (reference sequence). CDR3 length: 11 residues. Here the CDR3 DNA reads TGCAGTGCGGAGGTGAACACCAAAGCTTTCTTT. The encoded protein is CSAEVNTKAFF.

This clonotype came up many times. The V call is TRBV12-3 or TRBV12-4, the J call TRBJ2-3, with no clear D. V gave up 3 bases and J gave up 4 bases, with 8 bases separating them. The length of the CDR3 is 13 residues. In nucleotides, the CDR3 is TGTGCCAGCAGTTTGGGAACGGCAGATACGCAGTATTTT. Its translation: CASSLGTADTQYF.

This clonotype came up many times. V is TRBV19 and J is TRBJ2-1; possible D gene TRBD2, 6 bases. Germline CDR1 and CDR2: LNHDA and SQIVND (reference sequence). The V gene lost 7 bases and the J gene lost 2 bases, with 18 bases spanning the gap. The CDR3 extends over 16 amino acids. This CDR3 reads CASTRRGPSTYNEQFF. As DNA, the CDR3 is TGTGCCAGTACCAGGAGGGGACCGAGCACCTACAATGAGCAGTTCTTC.

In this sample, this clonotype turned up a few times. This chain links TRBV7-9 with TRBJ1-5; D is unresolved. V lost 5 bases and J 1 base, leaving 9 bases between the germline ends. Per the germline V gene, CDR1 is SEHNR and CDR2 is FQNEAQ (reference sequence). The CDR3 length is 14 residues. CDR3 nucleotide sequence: TGTGCCAGCAGCCCTCTCGGGAGCAATCAGCCCCAGCATTTT. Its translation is CASSPLGSNQPQHF.

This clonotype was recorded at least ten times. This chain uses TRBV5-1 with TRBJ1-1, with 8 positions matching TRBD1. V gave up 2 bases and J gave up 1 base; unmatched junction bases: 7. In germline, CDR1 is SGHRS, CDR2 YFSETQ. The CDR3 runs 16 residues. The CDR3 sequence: CASSFGVGQGNTEAFF. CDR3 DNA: TGCGCCAGCAGCTTTGGAGTCGGACAGGGGAACACTGAAGCTTTCTTT.

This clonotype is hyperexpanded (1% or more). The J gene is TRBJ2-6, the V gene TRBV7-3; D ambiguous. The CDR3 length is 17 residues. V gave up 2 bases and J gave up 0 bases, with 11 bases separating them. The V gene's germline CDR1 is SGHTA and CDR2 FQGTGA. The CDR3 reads CASSLLAMGSGANVLTF. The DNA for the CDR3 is TGTGCCAGCAGCTTATTGGCTATGGGCTCTGGGGCCAACGTCCTGACTTTC.

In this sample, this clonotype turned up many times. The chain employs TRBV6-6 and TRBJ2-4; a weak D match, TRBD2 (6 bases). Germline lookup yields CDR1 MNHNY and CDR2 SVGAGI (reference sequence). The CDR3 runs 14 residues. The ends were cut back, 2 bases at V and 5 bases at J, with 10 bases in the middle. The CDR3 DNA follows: TGTGCCAGCAGTTACGGGGGACTCCAAAACATTCAGTACTTC. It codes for CASSYGGLQNIQYF.

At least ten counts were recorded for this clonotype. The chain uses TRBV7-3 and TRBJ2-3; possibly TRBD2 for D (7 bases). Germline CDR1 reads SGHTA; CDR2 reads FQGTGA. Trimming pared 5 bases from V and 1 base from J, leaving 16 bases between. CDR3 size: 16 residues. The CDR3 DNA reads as TGTGCCAGCAGCCCAGGGCGGGGGCCGGGCACAGATACGCAGTATTTT. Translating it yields CASSPGRGPGTDTQYF.

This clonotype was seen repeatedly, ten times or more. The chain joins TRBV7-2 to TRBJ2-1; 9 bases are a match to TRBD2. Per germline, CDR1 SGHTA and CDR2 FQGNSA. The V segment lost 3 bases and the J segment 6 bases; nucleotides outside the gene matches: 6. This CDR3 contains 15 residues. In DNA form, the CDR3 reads TGTGCCAGCAGCTTTCTACTAGCGGGCAGCAATGAGCAGTTCTTC. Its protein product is CASSFLLAGSNEQFF.

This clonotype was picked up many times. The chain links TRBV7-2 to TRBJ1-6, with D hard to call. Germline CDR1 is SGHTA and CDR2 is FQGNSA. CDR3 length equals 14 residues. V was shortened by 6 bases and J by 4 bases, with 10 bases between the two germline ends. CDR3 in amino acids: CASSPRDYNSPLHF. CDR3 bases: TGTGCCAGCAGTCCCCGGGATTATAATTCACCCCTCCACTTT.

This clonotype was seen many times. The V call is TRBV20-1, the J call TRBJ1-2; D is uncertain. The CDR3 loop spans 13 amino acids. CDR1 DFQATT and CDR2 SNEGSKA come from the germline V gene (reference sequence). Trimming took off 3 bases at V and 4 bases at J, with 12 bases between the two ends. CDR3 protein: CSASSGESYGYTF. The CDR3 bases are TGCAGTGCTAGCTCCGGTGAATCCTATGGCTACACCTTC.

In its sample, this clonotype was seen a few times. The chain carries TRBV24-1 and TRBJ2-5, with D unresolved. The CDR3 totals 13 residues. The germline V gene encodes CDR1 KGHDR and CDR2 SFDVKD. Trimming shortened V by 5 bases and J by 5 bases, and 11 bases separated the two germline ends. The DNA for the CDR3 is TGTGCCACCAGTGGGGGATCGCAGGAGACCCAGTACTTC. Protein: CATSGGSQETQYF.

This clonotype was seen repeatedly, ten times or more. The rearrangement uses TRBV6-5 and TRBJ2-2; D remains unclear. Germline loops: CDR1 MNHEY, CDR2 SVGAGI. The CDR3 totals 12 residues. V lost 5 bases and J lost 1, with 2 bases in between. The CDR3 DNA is TGTGCCAGCAGTCTGAACACCGGGGAGCTGTTTTTT. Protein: CASSLNTGELFF.

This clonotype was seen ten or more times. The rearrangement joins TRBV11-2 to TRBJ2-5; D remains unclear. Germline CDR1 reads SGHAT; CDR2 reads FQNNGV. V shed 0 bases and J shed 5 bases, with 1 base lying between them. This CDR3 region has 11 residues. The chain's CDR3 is CASSLDETQYF. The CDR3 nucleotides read TGTGCCAGCAGCTTAGACGAGACCCAGTACTTC.

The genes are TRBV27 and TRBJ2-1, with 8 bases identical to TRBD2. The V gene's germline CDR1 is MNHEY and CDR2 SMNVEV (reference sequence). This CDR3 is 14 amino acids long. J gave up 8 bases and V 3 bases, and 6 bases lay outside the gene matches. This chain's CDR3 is CASSFGREADEQFF. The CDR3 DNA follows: TGTGCCAGCAGTTTTGGGCGGGAGGCGGATGAGCAGTTCTTC.

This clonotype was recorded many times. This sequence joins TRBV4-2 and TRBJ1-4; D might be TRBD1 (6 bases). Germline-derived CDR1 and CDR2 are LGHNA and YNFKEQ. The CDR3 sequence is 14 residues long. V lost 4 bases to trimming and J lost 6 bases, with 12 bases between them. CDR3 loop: CASSPQGLDEKLFF. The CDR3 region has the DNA TGTGCCAGCAGCCCACAGGGACTGGATGAAAAACTGTTTTTT.

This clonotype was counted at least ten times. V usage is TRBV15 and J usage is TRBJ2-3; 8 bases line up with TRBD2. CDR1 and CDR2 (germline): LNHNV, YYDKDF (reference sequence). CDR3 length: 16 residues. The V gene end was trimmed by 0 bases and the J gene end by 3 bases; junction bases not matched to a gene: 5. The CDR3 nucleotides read TGTGCCACCAGCAGAGATCAAGCGGGAGTTACAGATACGCAGTATTTT. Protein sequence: CATSRDQAGVTDTQYF.

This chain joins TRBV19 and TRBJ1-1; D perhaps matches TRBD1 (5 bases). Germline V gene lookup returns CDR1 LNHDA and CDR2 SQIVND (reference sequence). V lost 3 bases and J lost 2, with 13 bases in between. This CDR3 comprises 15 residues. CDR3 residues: CASSIAGTSNTEAFF. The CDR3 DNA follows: TGTGCCAGTAGTATCGCGGGGACGTCCAACACTGAAGCTTTCTTT.

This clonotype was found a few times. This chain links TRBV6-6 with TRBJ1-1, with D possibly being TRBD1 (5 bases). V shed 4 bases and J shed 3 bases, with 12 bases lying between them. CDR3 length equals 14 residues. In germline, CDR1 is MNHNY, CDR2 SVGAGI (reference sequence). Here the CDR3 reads CASSSPQGDTEAFF. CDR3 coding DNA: TGTGCCAGCAGTTCACCTCAGGGCGACACTGAAGCTTTCTTT.

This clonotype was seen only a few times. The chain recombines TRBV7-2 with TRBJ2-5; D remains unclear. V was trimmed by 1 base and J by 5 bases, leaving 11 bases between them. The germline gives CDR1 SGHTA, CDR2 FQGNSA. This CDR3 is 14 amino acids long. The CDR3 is CASSLEAGRETQYF. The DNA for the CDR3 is TGTGCCAGCAGCTTAGAGGCAGGACGGGAGACCCAGTACTTC. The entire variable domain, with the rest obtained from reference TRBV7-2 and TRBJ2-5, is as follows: GAGVSQSPSNKVTEKGKDVELRCDPISGHTALYWYRQSLGQGLEFLIYFQGNSAPDKSGLPSDRFSAERTGGSVSTLTIQRTQQEDSAVYLCASSLEAGRETQYFGPGTRLLVL.

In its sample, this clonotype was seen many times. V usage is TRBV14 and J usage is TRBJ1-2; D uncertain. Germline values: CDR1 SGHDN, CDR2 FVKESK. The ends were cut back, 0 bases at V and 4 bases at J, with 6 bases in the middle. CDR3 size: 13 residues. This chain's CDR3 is CASSQDLIYGYTF. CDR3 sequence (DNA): TGTGCCAGCAGCCAAGATCTAATCTATGGCTACACCTTC.

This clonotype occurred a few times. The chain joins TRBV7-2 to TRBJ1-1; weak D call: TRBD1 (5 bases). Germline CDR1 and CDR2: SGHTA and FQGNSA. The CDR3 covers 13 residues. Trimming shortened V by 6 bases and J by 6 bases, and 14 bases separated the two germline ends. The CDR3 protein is CASSNGGRAEAFF. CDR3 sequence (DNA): TGTGCCAGCAGTAACGGGGGGAGGGCTGAAGCTTTCTTT.

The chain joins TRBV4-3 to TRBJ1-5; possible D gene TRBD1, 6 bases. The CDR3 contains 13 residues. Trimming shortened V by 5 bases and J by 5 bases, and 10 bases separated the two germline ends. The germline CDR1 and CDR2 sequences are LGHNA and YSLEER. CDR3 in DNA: TGCGCCAGCAGCACAGGGTTTGATCAGCCCCAGCATTTT. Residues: CASSTGFDQPQHF.

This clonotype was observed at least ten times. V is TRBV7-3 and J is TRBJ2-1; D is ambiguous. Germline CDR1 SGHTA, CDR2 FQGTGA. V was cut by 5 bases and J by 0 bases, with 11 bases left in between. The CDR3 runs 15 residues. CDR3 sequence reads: CASSPDLSSYNEQFF. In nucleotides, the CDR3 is TGTGCCAGCAGCCCAGACTTATCCTCCTACAATGAGCAGTTCTTC.

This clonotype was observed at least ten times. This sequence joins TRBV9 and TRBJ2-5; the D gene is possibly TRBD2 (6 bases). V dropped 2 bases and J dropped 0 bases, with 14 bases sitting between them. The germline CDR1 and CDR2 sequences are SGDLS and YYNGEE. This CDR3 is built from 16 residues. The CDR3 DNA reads TGTGCCAGCAGCGTTAGGGCTAGCGTGTACCAAGAGACCCAGTACTTC. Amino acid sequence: CASSVRASVYQETQYF.

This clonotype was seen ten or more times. CDR3 loop: CASSTSTGGYTGELFF. CDR3 bases: TGTGCCAGCAGTACCTCGACAGGGGGGTACACCGGGGAGCTGTTTTTT. V is TRBV6-5 and J is TRBJ2-2; 9 bases align to TRBD1. Germline CDR1 is MNHEY and CDR2 is SVGAGI. CDR3 length: 16 amino acids. V was clipped by 5 bases and J by 3 bases; unmatched bases: 7.

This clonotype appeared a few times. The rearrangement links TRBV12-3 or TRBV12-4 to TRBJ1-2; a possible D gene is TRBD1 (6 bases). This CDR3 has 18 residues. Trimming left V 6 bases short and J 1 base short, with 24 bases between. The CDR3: CASRTAPVDRTFNYGYTF. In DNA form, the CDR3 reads TGTGCCAGCAGAACCGCACCAGTTGACAGGACTTTTAACTATGGCTACACCTTC.